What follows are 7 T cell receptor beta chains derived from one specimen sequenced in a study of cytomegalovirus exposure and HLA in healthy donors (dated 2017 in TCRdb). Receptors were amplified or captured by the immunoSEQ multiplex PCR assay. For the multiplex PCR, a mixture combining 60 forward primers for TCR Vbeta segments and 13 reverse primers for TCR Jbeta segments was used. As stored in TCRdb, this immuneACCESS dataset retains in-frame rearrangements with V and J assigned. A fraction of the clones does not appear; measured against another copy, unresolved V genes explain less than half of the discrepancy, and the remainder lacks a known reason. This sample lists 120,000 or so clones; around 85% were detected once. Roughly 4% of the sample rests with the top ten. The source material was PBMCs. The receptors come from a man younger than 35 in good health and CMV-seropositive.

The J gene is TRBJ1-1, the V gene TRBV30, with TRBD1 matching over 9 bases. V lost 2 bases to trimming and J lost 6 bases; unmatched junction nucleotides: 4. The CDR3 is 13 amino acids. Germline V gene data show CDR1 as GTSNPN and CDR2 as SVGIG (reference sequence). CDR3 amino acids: CAWSLDRGSEAFF. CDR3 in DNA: TGTGCCTGGAGTCTGGACAGGGGCTCTGAAGCTTTCTTT.

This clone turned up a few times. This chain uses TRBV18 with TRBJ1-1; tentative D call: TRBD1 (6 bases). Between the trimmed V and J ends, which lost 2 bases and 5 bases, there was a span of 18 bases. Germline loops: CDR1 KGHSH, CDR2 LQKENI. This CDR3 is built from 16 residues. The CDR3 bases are TGTGCCAGCTCACCAGGTGGTATGGGGGCGGCTACTGAAGCTTTCTTT. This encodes CASSPGGMGAATEAFF.

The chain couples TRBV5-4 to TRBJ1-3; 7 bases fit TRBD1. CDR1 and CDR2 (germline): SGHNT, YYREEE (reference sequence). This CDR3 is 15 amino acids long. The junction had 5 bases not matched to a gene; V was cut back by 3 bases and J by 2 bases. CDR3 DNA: TGTGCCAGCAGCTACAGGGGATCCCCTGGAAACACCATATATTTT. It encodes CASSYRGSPGNTIYF. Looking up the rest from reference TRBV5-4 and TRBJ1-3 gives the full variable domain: ETGVTQSPTHLIKTRGQQVTLRCSSQSGHNTVSWYQQALGQGPQFIFQYYREEENGRGNFPPRFSGLQFPNYSSELNVNALELDDSALYLCASSYRGSPGNTIYFGEGSWLTVV.

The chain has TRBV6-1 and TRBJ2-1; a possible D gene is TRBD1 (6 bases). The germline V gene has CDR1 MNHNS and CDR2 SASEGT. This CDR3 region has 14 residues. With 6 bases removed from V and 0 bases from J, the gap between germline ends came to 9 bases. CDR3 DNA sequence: TGTGCCAGCAGGACAGGATACTCCTACAATGAGCAGTTCTTC. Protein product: CASRTGYSYNEQFF.

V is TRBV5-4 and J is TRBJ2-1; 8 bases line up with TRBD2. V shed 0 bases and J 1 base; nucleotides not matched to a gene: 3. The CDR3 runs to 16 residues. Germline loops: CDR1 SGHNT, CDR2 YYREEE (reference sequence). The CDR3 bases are TGTGCCAGCAGCTTGGATGGACTAGCATCCTACAATGAGCAGTTCTTC. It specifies CASSLDGLASYNEQFF.

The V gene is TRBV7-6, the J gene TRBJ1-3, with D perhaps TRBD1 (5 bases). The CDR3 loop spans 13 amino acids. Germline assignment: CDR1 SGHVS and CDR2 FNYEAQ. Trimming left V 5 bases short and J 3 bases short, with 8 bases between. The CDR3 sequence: CASSRQSGNTIYF. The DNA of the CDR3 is TGTGCCAGCAGCCGACAGAGTGGAAACACCATATATTTT.

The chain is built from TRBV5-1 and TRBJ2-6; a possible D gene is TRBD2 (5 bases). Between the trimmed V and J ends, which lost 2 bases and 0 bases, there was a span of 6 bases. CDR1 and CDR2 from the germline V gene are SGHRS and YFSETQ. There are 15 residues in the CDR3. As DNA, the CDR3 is TGCGCCAGCAGCTTCGGGGACTCTGGGGCCAACGTCCTGACTTTC. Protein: CASSFGDSGANVLTF.